A single sample gave rise to the 21 T cell receptor beta chains below, sequenced in a study of T cell responses to AZD1222 COVID-19 vaccine. Produced via immunoSEQ multiplex PCR; TCRdb's table is partial and in-frame only. The data contain 95,000 to 120,000 clones, around nine tenths of them singletons. The sequencing used peripheral blood, collected on day 0 of MenACWY control vaccination. These receptors were taken from an adult in good health.

The rearrangement links TRBV2 to TRBJ2-5, with D unresolved. Germline V gene sequence: CDR1 SNHLY, CDR2 FYNNEI. V gave up 5 bases and J gave up 5 bases, with 6 bases separating them. The CDR3 covers 11 residues. The CDR3 DNA sequence: TGTGCCAGCAGTAGTATGGAGACCCAGTACTTC. Its translation is CASSSMETQYF.

The V and J genes are TRBV7-8 and TRBJ2-5, with TRBD1 as a possible D gene (5 bases). Trimming took off 6 bases at V and 2 bases at J, with 16 bases between the two ends. The CDR3 runs to 15 residues. Germline V gene data show CDR1 as SGHVS and CDR2 as FQNEAQ. In nucleotides, the CDR3 is TGTGCCAGCAGACGTGACAGAATGTCACAAGAGACCCAGTACTTC. Its protein product is CASRRDRMSQETQYF.

This sequence joins TRBV18 and TRBJ1-3; D gene unclear. Germline V gene sequence: CDR1 KGHSH, CDR2 LQKENI. CDR3 length: 16 amino acids. V lost 1 base and J 0 bases, leaving 10 bases between the germline ends. This CDR3 is CASSPLGDNSGNTIYF. The CDR3 nucleotides read TGTGCCAGCTCACCACTTGGAGACAACTCTGGAAACACCATATATTTT.

In this sample, this clone turned up once. The CDR3 is CASSQRAPKLFF. In DNA form, the CDR3 reads TGTGCCAGCAGCCAACGGGCCCCAAAACTGTTTTTT. The J gene is TRBJ1-4, the V gene TRBV4-2; no clear D gene. The CDR3 spans 12 residues. The ends were cut back, 2 bases at V and 10 bases at J, with 8 bases in the middle. CDR1 is LGHNA and CDR2 is YNFKEQ in the germline V gene.

The chain is built from TRBV6-5 and TRBJ2-7; TRBD1 is a possible D gene (6 bases). With 7 bases removed from V and 0 bases from J, the gap between germline ends came to 13 bases. The germline V gene encodes CDR1 MNHEY and CDR2 SVGAGI. This CDR3 has 14 residues. The DNA for the CDR3 is TGTGCCAGCATTTCCGGGACAAGCTCCTACGAGCAGTACTTC. The encoded protein is CASISGTSSYEQYF.

The chain is built from TRBV5-4 and TRBJ1-1; a possible D gene is TRBD1 (6 bases). Germline CDR1 SGHNT, CDR2 YYREEE (reference sequence). Deletions cut 2 bases from V and 0 bases from J, with 11 bases between. The CDR3 has 15 residues. The CDR3 loop is CASSLSQGMNTEAFF. Written as DNA, the CDR3 is TGTGCCAGCAGCTTATCACAGGGCATGAACACTGAAGCTTTCTTT.

The chain recombines TRBV4-1 with TRBJ1-1, with no clear D. Germline lookup yields CDR1 MGHRA and CDR2 YSYEKL. This CDR3 contains 17 residues. V lost 4 bases and J lost 1, with 19 bases in between. In nucleotides, the CDR3 is TGCGCCAGCAGCCCCCGATCCTCAACGAGGCGGAACACTGAAGCTTTCTTT. Translated: CASSPRSSTRRNTEAFF.

V gene TRBV27 combines with J gene TRBJ2-2, with no clear D. Germline CDR1 is MNHEY and CDR2 is SMNVEV (reference sequence). Trimming took 3 bases from V and 2 from J, leaving 13 bases between them. The CDR3 contains 16 residues. CDR3 loop: CASSFSPSLNTGELFF. Here the CDR3 DNA reads TGTGCCAGCAGTTTTTCGCCCAGTTTAAACACCGGGGAGCTGTTTTTT.

This chain uses TRBV21-1 with TRBJ1-2. TRBV21-1 is a pseudogene locus. The CDR3 contains 14 residues. The chain's CDR3 is CASSKERGARGYTF. CDR3 nucleotide sequence: TGTGCCAGCAGCAAAGAGAGGGGGGCGCGGGGCTACACCTTC.

The rearrangement uses TRBV7-2 and TRBJ2-7; D ambiguous. With 1 base removed from V and 2 bases from J, the gap between germline ends came to 9 bases. CDR3 length: 14 amino acids. In germline, CDR1 is SGHTA, CDR2 FQGNSA. The CDR3 DNA sequence: TGTGCCAGCAGCTTAGGGGCGATGACCTACGAGCAGTACTTC. This translates into CASSLGAMTYEQYF.

The rearrangement joins TRBV3-1 (or the pseudogene TRBV3-2) to TRBJ2-7; 7 bases map to TRBD1. Germline-derived CDR1 and CDR2 are LGHDT and YNNKEL (reference sequence). V shed 1 base, J shed 1 base, and the junction held 13 bases outside the gene matches. The CDR3 sequence is 18 residues long. As DNA, the CDR3 is TGTGCCAGCAGCCAAGGGTACCGAGGACAGGCCAATTCCTACGAGCAGTACTTC. It yields the protein CASSQGYRGQANSYEQYF.

The CDR3 DNA reads as TGCGCCAGCAGCCAAGCCGATTCCTCCGGGACAGCGTATTCACCCCTCCACTTT. This codes for CASSQADSSGTAYSPLHF. The V and J genes are TRBV4-3 and TRBJ1-6; 7 nucleotides line up with TRBD1. This CDR3 has 18 amino acids. Germline values: CDR1 LGHNA, CDR2 YSLEER. The trim removed 1 base at V and 8 bases at J, leaving 14 bases unmatched.

V and J are TRBV18 and TRBJ1-2; D not resolved. The germline V gene encodes CDR1 KGHSH and CDR2 LQKENI. The CDR3 covers 16 residues. V lost 3 bases and J 4 bases, leaving 18 bases between the germline ends. The CDR3 region is CASSPREEPLPYGYTF. CDR3 coding DNA: TGTGCCAGCTCACCCCGGGAGGAACCGCTCCCCTATGGCTACACCTTC.

V gene TRBV10-1 combines with J gene TRBJ1-1; no clear D gene. This CDR3 has 12 amino acids. Trimming cost V 2 bases and J 1 base, with 2 bases left between them. Germline V gene data show CDR1 as WNHNN and CDR2 as SYGVQD (reference sequence). CDR3 sequence reads: CASSEGNTEAFF. The DNA of the CDR3 is TGCGCCAGCAGTGAGGGGAACACTGAAGCTTTCTTT.

The chain is built from TRBV9 and TRBJ2-2; 11 bases fit TRBD1. The CDR3 is 17 residues long. The V and J ends lost 3 bases and 4 bases, in that order; junction bases with no gene match: 8. Germline V lookup: CDR1 SGDLS, CDR2 YYNGEE. CDR3 loop: CASSASGQGASTGELFF. CDR3 DNA sequence: TGTGCCAGCAGCGCCTCAGGACAGGGGGCAAGCACCGGGGAGCTGTTTTTT.

The V gene is TRBV7-2, the J gene TRBJ1-2; 9 bases map to TRBD1. J lost 8 bases, V lost 1 base, and 2 bases had no gene match. The CDR3 is made up of 13 amino acids. Germline CDR1 SGHTA, CDR2 FQGNSA. CDR3 sequence reads: CASSLGQGEGYTF. In nucleotides, the CDR3 is TGTGCCAGCAGCTTAGGACAGGGGGAGGGCTACACCTTC.

Here the CDR3 DNA reads TGTGCCAGCAGGGTTTCGGGAGGGGTGAACACTGAAGCTTTCTTT. This translates into CASRVSGGVNTEAFF. The chain employs TRBV2 and TRBJ1-1; D is perhaps TRBD1 (5 bases). This CDR3 contains 15 residues. Germline CDR1 reads SNHLY; CDR2 reads FYNNEI. Trimming took 6 bases from V and 0 from J, leaving 14 bases between them.

This clone was recorded once. The chain employs TRBV6-5 and TRBJ1-2; D remains ambiguous. CDR1 and CDR2 from the germline V gene are MNHEY and SVGAGI. With 2 bases removed from V and 3 bases from J, the gap between germline ends came to 10 bases. The CDR3 is made up of 14 amino acids. The CDR3 is CASSYVGGHYGYTF. The CDR3, as DNA: TGTGCCAGCAGTTACGTCGGTGGGCACTATGGCTACACCTTC.

V usage is TRBV5-5 and J usage is TRBJ2-1; perhaps TRBD1 as D (6 bases). V was trimmed by 3 bases and J by 1 base, leaving 11 bases between them. From germline, CDR1 is SGHKS and CDR2 YYEKEE (reference sequence). This CDR3 contains 15 residues. The CDR3 is CASSSAGESYNEQFF. In DNA, the CDR3 is TGTGCCAGCAGCTCCGCAGGGGAATCCTACAATGAGCAGTTCTTC.

This sequence joins TRBV5-6 and TRBJ2-7; TRBD2 is a possible D gene (5 bases). The V end was cut by 4 bases, the J end by 4 bases, with 12 bases between. Germline V gene data show CDR1 as SGHDT and CDR2 as YYEEEE. The CDR3 has 13 amino acids. In DNA form, the CDR3 reads TGTGCCAGCAGCGACGGGGTTTTTTACGAGCAGTACTTC. This codes for CASSDGVFYEQYF.

The chain is built from TRBV19 and TRBJ1-1; no clear D gene. The CDR3 runs 14 residues. Germline CDR1 LNHDA, CDR2 SQIVND (reference sequence). The V and J ends lost 4 bases and 0 bases respectively, with 9 bases between them. The CDR3: CASSSPGMNTEAFF. The DNA of the CDR3 is TGTGCCAGTAGTAGCCCGGGGATGAACACTGAAGCTTTCTTT.